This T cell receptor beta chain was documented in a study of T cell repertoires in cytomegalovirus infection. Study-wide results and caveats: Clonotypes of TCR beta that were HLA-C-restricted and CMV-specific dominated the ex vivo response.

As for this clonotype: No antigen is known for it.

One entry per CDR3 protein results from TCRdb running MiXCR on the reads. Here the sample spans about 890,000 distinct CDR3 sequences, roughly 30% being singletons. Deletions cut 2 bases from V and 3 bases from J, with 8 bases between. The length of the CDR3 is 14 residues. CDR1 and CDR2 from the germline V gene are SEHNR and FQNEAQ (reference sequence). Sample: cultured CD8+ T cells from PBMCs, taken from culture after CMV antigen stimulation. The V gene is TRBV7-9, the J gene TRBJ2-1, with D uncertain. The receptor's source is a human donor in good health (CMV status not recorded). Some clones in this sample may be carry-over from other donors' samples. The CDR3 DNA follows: TGTGCCAGCAGCTTATCAAGCTACTACAATGAGCAGTTCTTC. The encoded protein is CASSLSSYYNEQFF.